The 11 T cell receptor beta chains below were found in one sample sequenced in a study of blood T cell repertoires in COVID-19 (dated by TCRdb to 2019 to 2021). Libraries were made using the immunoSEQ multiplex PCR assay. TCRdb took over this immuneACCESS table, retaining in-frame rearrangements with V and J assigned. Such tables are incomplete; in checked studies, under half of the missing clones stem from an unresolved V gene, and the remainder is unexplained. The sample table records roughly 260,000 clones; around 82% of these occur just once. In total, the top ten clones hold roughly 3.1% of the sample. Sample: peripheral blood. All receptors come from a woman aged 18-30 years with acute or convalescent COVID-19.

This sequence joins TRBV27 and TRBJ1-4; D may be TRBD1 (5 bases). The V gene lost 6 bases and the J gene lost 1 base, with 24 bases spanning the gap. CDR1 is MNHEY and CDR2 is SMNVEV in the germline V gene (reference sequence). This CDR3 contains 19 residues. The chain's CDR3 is CASSPTKAGYMETNEKLFF. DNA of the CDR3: TGTGCCAGCAGCCCAACGAAGGCAGGGTATATGGAAACTAATGAAAAACTGTTTTTT.

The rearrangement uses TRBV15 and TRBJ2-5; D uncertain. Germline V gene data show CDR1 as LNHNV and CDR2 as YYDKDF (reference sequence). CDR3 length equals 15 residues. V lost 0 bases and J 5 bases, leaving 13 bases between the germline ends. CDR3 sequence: CATSREGSSQETQYF. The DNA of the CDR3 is TGTGCCACCAGCAGAGAGGGCAGCTCGCAGGAGACCCAGTACTTC. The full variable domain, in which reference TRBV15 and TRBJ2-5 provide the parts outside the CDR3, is DAMVIQNPRYQVTQFGKPVTLSCSQTLNHNVMYWYQQKSSQAPKLLFHYYDKDFNNEADTPDNFQSRRPNTSFCFLDIRSPGLGDTAMYLCATSREGSSQETQYFGPGTRLLVL.

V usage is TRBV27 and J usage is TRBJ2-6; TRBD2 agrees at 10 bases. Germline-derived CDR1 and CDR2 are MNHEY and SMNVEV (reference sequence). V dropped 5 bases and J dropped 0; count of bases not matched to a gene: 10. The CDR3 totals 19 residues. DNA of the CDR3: TGTGCCAGCAGTCCCCGTTCACTAGCGGGATCCTCTGGGGCCAACGTCCTGACTTTC. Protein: CASSPRSLAGSSGANVLTF.

The CDR3 DNA reads as TGCGCCAGCAGGACAGGGTCGAACACAGATACGCAGTATTTT. Its protein is CASRTGSNTDTQYF. The chain is built from TRBV5-1 and TRBJ2-3; 7 bases match TRBD1. Germline CDR1 reads SGHRS; CDR2 reads YFSETQ. CDR3 length: 14 residues. After removal of 5 bases from V and 2 bases from J, the junction contained 5 bases not matched to a gene.

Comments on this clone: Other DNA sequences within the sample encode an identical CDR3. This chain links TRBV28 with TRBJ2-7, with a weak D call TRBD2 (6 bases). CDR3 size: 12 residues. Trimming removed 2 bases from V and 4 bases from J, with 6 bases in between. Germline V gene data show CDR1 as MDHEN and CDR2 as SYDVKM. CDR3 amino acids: CASSLGGYEQYF. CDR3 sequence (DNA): TGTGCCAGCAGTTTAGGGGGGTACGAGCAGTACTTC. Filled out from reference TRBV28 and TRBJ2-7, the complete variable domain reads DVKVTQSSRYLVKRTGEKVFLECVQDMDHENMFWYRQDPGLGLRLIYFSYDVKMKEKGDIPEGYSVSREKKERFSLILESASTNQTSMYLCASSLGGYEQYFGPGTRLTVT.

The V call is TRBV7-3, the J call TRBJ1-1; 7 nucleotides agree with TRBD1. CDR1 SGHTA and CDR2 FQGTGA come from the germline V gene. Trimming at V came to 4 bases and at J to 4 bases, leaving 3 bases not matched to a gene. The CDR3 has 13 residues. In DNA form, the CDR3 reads TGTGCCAGCAGCTCCCAGGGGGTCACTGAAGCTTTCTTT. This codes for CASSSQGVTEAFF.

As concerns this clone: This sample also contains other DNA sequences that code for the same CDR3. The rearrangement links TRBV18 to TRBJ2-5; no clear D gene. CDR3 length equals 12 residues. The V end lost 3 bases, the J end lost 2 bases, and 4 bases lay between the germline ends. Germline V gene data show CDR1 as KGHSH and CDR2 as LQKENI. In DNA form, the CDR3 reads TGTGCCAGCTCACCGACACAAGAGACCCAGTACTTC. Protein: CASSPTQETQYF.

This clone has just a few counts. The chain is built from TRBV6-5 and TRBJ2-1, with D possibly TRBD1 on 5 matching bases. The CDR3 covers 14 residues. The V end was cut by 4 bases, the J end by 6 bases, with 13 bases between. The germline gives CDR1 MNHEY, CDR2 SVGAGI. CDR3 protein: CASSLSHQGNEQFF. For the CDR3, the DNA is TGTGCCAGCAGTTTATCCCATCAGGGCAATGAGCAGTTCTTC.

The CDR3 coding sequence is TGTGCCAGCAGTGAATTCCCGGTTAGCGGGAGCTCCTACGAGCAGTACTTC. Protein product: CASSEFPVSGSSYEQYF. The chain joins TRBV6-1 to TRBJ2-7, with TRBD2 identical over 9 bases. Germline CDR1 is MNHNS and CDR2 is SASEGT. CDR3 length equals 17 residues. With V trimmed by 2 bases and J by 0 bases, 8 bases remained unmatched.

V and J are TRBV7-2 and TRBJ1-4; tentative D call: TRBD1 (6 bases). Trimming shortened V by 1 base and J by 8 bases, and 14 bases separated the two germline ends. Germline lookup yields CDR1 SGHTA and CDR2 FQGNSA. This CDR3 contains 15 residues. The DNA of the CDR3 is TGTGCCAGCAGCTTAGGGGCGGGGGCAGGGGAAAAACTGTTTTTT. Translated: CASSLGAGAGEKLFF.

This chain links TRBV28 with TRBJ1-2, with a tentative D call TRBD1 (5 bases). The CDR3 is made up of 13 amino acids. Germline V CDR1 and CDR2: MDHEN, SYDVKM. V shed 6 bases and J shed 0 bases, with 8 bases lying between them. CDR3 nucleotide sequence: TGTGCCAGCAGGGACACTCCTAACTATGGCTACACCTTC. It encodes CASRDTPNYGYTF.